What follows is one TCR beta chain and its context. No antigen is known for it. Per-base quality was not reported, and no clone a single base away is much larger than it. These data come from a study of Ad26.COV2.S vaccination and SARS-CoV-2 variants (dated by TCRdb to 2020 to 2023). Background on the whole study: Donors in the vaccine arm were drawn from COV1001, a phase I-IIa trial of Ad26.COV2.S in healthy adults that was multicentre, randomized, double-blind and placebo-controlled. Trial participants were randomized into five groups of five, in which low-dose or high-dose Ad26.COV2.S was given once or twice, or placebo was given on both occasions. Ad26.COV2.S was given intramuscularly at 5x10^10 or 1x10^11 viral particles, as a single shot or as two shots 56 days apart. Investigators remained blinded to trial group allocation during experiments and outcome assessment. Sequencing of the TCRbeta repertoire served to evaluate the specificity and breadth of SARS-CoV-2-reactive T cell receptors following Ad26.COV2.S vaccination. A total of 32 samples were included in the TCR-sequenced set, comprising around 19 Ad26.COV2.S vaccine recipients, 5 placebo recipients and 8 SARS-CoV-2 convalescent individuals.

General findings and caveats noted by the study authors: After vaccination, substantial breadth of spike-specific CD8+ and CD4+ T cell responses was reported. According to the authors, total T cell responses may have been underestimated by the TCR breadth and depth analyses. Vaccine and placebo recipients had comparable non-spike TCR breadth, which fits with the vaccine containing only spike. The study was not powered to compare responses between vaccine doses or regimens. Compared with placebo recipients, Ad26.COV2.S recipients showed higher spike-specific TCR breadth (P = 0.0014).

Interpreted using the paper, the treatment or condition label stands for: approximately 18 received Ad26.COV2.S at low or high dose, single or two shots; about 5 received placebo; per-sample allocation not given. For vaccine and placebo recipients, the sequenced repertoires came from samples collected on day 63 after the first injection. Between 29 July and 7 August 2020, Cohort 1b enrolled 20 to 30 adults aged 18-55 years at one site in Boston, USA. As a vaccine, Ad26.COV2.S was a replication-incompetent adenovirus type 26 vector that expressed a prefusion-stabilized SARS-CoV-2 spike protein derived from the original Wuhan strain. The immunoSEQ Assay was the method used to sequence TCRbeta CDR3 regions. After extraction, genomic DNA underwent amplification by bias-controlled multiplex PCR, followed by high-throughput sequencing. On the authors' methods: To quantify the absolute abundance of every unique TCRbeta CDR3 region, sequences were collapsed and filtered. Usable DNA was measured by amplifying reference genes present in all nucleated cells, and TCRbeta template counts were normalized to that usable DNA to estimate T cell fraction. Repertoire TCRs were annotated as SARS-CoV-2-specific by exact matching of V gene, CDR3 amino acid sequence and J gene to a known reactive TCR set. The reference SARS-CoV-2 TCR set was derived from MIRA and filtered for enrichment in COVID-19-positive ImmuneCODE repertoires, a step that removed public or cross-reactive TCRs. Drawing on the MIRA antigens, annotated TCRs were analysed further at the level of specific ORF or position within ORF. Breadth was defined as annotated unique rearrangements over total unique productive rearrangements; depth was the summed frequency of those rearrangements. TCR breadth was compared between groups using two-sided Wilcoxon rank-sum tests. TCRdb holds this immuneACCESS table with in-frame rearrangements only. Some clones are missing; in checked studies, unresolved V genes explain under half, and the rest has no known cause. From that table come the V and J calls and clone size; the DNA was used to work out D and trimming. The sample includes under 400,000 clones, with around 86% observed a single time. Around 3.6% of the sample is held by the ten biggest clonotypes.

V and J lose 2 bases and 10 bases, and a span of 24 bases separates them. There are 15 amino acids in the CDR3, from cysteine to phenylalanine inclusive. The entry retains the CDR3 DNA only, 45 bases that are in frame from base 1. For CDR1 and CDR2, the germline V gene (reference sequence) lists GTSNPN and SVGIG. The clonotype was recovered from a person aged 18-60 years who received the Ad26.COV2.S COVID-19 vaccine or a placebo. Recombination joined TRBV30 with TRBJ2-7, with the D gene too uncertain to name. The material sequenced was peripheral blood, taken in a trial of Ad26.COV2.S vaccine versus placebo. The nucleotide sequence is given as TGTGCCTGGAGTCCCAGCATGGCCGACTTGGTTGGACAGTACTTC. It encodes CAWSPSMADLVGQYF.